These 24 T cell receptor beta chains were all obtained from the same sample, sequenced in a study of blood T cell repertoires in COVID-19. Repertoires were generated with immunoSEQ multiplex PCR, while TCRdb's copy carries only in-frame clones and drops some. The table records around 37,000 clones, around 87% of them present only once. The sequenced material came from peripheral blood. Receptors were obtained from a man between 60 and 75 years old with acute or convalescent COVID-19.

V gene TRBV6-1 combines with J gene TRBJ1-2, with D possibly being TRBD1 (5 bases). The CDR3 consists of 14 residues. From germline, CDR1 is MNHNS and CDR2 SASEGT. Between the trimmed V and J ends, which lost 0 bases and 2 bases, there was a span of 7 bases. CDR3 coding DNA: TGTGCCAGCAGTGAAGCGCCAGGGAACTATGGCTACACCTTC. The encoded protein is CASSEAPGNYGYTF.

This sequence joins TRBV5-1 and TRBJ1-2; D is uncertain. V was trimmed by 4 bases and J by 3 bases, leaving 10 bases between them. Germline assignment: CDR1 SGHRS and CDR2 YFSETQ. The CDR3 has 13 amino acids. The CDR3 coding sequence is TGCGCCAGCAGCCCACCAGGTGACTATGGCTACACCTTC. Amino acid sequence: CASSPPGDYGYTF.

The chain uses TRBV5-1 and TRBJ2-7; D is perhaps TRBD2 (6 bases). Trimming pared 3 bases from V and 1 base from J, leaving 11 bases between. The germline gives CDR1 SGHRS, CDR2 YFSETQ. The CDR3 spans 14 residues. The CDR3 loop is CASSSNGGSYEQYF. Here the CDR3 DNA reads TGCGCCAGCAGCTCAAATGGAGGGTCCTACGAGCAGTACTTC.

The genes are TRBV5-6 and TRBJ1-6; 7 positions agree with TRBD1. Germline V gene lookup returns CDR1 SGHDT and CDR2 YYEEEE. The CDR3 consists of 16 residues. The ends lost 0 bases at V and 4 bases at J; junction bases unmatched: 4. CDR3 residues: CASSLGRGLYNSPLHF. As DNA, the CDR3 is TGTGCCAGCAGCTTGGGCAGGGGGTTGTATAATTCACCCCTCCACTTT.

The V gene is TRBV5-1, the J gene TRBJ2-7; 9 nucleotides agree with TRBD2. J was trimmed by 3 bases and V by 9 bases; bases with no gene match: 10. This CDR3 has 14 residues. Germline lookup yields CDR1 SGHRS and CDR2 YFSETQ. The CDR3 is CATTPLAGHYEQYF. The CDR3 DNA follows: TGCGCCACCACACCCCTAGCGGGGCACTACGAGCAGTACTTC.

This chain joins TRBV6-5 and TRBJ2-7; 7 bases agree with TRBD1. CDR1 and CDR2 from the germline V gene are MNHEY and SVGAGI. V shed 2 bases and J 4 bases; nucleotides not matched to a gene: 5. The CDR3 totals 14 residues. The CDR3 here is CASSYGDREYEQYF. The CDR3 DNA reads TGTGCCAGCAGTTACGGAGACAGGGAATACGAGCAGTACTTC.

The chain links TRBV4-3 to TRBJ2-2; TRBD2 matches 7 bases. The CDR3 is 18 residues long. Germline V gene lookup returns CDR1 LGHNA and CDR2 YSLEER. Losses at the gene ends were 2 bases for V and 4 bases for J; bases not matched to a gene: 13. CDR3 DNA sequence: TGCGCCAGCAGCCAATTTCCCTACGGGGAGGGGCGCACCGGGGAGCTGTTTTTT. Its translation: CASSQFPYGEGRTGELFF.

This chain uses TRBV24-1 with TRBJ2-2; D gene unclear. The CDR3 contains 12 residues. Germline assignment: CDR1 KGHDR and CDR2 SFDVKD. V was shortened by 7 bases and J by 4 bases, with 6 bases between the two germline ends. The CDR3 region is CATSRSTGELFF. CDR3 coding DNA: TGTGCCACCAGCCGGAGCACCGGGGAGCTGTTTTTT.

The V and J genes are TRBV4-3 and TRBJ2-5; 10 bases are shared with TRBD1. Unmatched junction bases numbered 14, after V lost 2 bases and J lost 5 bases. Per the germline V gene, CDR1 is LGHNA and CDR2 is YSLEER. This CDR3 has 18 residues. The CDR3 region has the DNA TGCGCCAGCAGCCAACCGCCCTGGGGGACAGGGGACTCCGAGACCCAGTACTTC. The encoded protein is CASSQPPWGTGDSETQYF.

CDR3 residues: CASTDLQATEHF. In DNA form, the CDR3 reads TGTGCCAGCACCGACCTACAGGCCACCGAGCATTTT. The chain recombines TRBV28 with TRBJ1-5; maybe TRBD1 (5 bases). The CDR3 has 12 residues. V gave up 7 bases and J gave up 14 bases, with 18 bases separating them. Germline assignment: CDR1 MDHEN and CDR2 SYDVKM.

As DNA, the CDR3 is TGTGCCAGCTCACTCAATAGCAATCAGCCCCAGCATTTT. Its protein is CASSLNSNQPQHF. The chain couples TRBV18 to TRBJ1-5, with unresolved D. V lost 4 bases, J lost 0 bases, and 4 bases lay in between. Germline values: CDR1 KGHSH, CDR2 LQKENI. The CDR3 consists of 13 residues.

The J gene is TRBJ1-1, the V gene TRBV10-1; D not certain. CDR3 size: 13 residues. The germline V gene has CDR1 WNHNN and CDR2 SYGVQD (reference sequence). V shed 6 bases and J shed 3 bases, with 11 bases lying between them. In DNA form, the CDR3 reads TGCGCCAGCAGGAGCGGACGAGACACTGAAGCTTTCTTT. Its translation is CASRSGRDTEAFF.

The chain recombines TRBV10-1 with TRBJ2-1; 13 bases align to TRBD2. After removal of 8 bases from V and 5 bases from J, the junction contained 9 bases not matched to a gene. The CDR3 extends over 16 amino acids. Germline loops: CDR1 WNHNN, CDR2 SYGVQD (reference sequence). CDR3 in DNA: TGCGCCAGCTCACTAGCGGGAGGGCCAAAAGACAATGAGCAGTTCTTC. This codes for CASSLAGGPKDNEQFF.

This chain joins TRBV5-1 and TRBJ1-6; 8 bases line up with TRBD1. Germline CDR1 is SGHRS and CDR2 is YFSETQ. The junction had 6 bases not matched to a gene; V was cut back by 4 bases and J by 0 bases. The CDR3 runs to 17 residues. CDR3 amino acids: CASSEGQDHSYNSPLHF. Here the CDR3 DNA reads TGCGCCAGCAGCGAGGGACAGGACCACTCCTATAATTCACCCCTCCACTTT.

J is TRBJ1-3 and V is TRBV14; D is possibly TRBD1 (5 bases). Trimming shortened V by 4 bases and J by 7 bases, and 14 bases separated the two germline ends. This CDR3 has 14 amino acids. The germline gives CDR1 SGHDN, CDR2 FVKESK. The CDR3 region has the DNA TGTGCCAGCAGCCCTCTCGACAGCCTGAACACCATATATTTT. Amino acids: CASSPLDSLNTIYF. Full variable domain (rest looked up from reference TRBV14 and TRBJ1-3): EAGVTQFPSHSVIEKGQTVTLRCDPISGHDNLYWYRRVMGKEIKFLLHFVKESKQDESGMPNNRFLAERTGGTYSTLKVQPAELEDSGVYFCASSPLDSLNTIYFGEGSWLTVV.

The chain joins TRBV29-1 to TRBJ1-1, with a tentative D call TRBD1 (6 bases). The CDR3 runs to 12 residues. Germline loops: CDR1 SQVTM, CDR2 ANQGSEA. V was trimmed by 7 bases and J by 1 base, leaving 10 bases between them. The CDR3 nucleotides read TGCAGCGCCACAGGGACGAACACTGAAGCTTTCTTT. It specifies CSATGTNTEAFF.

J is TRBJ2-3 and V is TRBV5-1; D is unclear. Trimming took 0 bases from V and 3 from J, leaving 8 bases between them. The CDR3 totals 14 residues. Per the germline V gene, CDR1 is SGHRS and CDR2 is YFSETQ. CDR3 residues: CASSLGDTTDTQYF. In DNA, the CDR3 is TGCGCCAGCAGCTTGGGTGACACGACAGATACGCAGTATTTT.

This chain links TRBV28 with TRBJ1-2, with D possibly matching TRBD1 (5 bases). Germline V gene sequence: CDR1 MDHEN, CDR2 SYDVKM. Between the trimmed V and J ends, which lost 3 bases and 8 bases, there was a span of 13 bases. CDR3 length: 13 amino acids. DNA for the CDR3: TGTGCCAGCAGTTTTGGTCAGGGCCGGGGCTACACCTTC. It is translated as CASSFGQGRGYTF.

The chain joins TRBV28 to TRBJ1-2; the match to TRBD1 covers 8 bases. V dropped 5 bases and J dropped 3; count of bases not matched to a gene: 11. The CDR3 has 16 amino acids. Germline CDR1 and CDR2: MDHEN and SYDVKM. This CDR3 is CASSPYSGTGHYGYTF. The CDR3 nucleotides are TGTGCCAGCAGTCCCTACTCCGGGACAGGACACTATGGCTACACCTTC.

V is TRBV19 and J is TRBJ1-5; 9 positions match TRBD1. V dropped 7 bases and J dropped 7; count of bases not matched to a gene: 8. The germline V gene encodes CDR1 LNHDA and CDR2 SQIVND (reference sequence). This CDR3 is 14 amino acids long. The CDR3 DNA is TGTGCCAGTAAAACCGGGACAGGGCCCCAGCCCCAGCATTTT. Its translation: CASKTGTGPQPQHF.

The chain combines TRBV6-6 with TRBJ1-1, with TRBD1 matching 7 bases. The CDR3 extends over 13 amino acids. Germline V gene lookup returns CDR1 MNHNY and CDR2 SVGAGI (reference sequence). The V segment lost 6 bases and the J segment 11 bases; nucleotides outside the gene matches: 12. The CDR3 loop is CASRLQSTGSAFF. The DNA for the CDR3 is TGTGCCAGCAGACTACAATCGACAGGGAGCGCTTTCTTT.

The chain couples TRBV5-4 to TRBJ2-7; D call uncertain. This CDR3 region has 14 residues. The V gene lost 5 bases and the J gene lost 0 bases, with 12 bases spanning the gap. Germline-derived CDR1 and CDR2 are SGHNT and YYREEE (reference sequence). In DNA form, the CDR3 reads TGTGCCAGCAGTTTCGGCAGGTACTCCTACGAGCAGTACTTC. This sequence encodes CASSFGRYSYEQYF.

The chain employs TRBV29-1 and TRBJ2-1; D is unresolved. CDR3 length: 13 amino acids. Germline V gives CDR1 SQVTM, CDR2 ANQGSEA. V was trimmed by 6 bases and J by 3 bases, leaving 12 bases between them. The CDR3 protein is CSVRRRNYNEQFF. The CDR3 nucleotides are TGCAGCGTCCGGAGACGGAACTACAATGAGCAGTTCTTC.

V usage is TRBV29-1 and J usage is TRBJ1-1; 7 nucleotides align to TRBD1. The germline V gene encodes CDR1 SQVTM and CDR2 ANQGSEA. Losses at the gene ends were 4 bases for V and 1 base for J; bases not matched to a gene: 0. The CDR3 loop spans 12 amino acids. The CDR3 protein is CSVGTGNTEAFF. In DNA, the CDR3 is TGCAGCGTTGGGACAGGGAACACTGAAGCTTTCTTT. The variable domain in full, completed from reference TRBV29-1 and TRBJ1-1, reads SAVISQKPSRDICQRGTSLTIQCQVDSQVTMMFWYRQQPGQSLTLIATANQGSEATYESGFVIDKFPISRPNLTFSTLTVSNMSPEDSSIYLCSVGTGNTEAFFGQGTRLTVV.